This T cell receptor beta chain was sequenced in a study of T-cell memory formation after mild COVID-19. This clonotype was counted a few times. TCRdb recomputed calls from the 5' RACE reads with MiXCR, one row per CDR3 protein. The sample lists fewer than 350,000 distinct CDR3 sequences; around an eighth were seen once. The CDR3 covers 14 residues. Trimming left V 7 bases short and J 0 bases short, with 12 bases between. The sample taken for sequencing was PBMCs or a T cell subset sorted from them (not recorded which). The sequence was obtained from a man aged 18-30 years who had mild COVID-19 (a few samples of this study predate the infection). Cell type and time point are not known. This chain links TRBV12-3 or TRBV12-4 with TRBJ1-1, with TRBD1 as a possible D gene (6 bases). The CDR3 DNA is TGTGCCAGCACCTGGGGGACAATGAACACTGAAGCTTTCTTT. Translated: CASTWGTMNTEAFF.